These 5 T cell receptor beta chains came from one sample sequenced in a study of cytomegalovirus exposure and HLA in healthy donors. PCR employed 60 Vbeta and 13 Jbeta primers. Sequencing was performed with immunoSEQ multiplex PCR; in TCRdb, only in-frame clones are kept and a portion is missing. The sample holds some 110,000 clones, approximately 80% seen once. The sequencing sample was made of PBMCs. Receptors were obtained from a woman younger than 30 in good health and CMV-seropositive.

This clone was detected only once. The chain combines TRBV6-5 with TRBJ2-5; a weak D match, TRBD2 (5 bases). Germline V gene sequence: CDR1 MNHEY, CDR2 SVGAGI. The CDR3 totals 15 residues. Trimming cost V 2 bases and J 11 bases, with 21 bases left between them. The DNA of the CDR3 is TGTGCCAGCAGTTACGGAGGTCAAGGGATTGGGGAGCAGTACTTC. Translating gives CASSYGGQGIGEQYF.

This chain links TRBV7-9 with TRBJ1-1; 9 bases agree with TRBD1. Germline CDR1 is SEHNR and CDR2 is FQNEAQ (reference sequence). With V trimmed by 1 base and J by 7 bases, 7 bases remained unmatched. CDR3 length: 15 amino acids. CDR3 region: CASSLGGTGRDEAFF. The CDR3 coding sequence is TGTGCCAGCAGCTTAGGAGGGACAGGGAGGGATGAAGCTTTCTTT.

The J gene is TRBJ2-3, the V gene TRBV7-6, with TRBD2 matching over 14 bases. The germline V gene has CDR1 SGHVS and CDR2 FNYEAQ. There are 17 residues in the CDR3. The V segment lost 5 bases and the J segment 4 bases; nucleotides outside the gene matches: 8. The CDR3 protein is CASSPRLAGGPSDTQYF. CDR3 sequence (DNA): TGTGCCAGCAGCCCCCGACTAGCGGGAGGGCCATCAGATACGCAGTATTTT. The full variable domain, rest sourced from reference TRBV7-6 and TRBJ2-3, is GAGVSQSPRYKVTKRGQDVALRCDPISGHVSLYWYRQALGQGPEFLTYFNYEAQQDKSGLPNDRFSAERPEGSISTLTIQRTEQRDSAMYRCASSPRLAGGPSDTQYFGPGTRLTVL.

This sequence joins TRBV7-8 and TRBJ2-7; 10 nucleotides match TRBD2. Per germline, CDR1 SGHVS and CDR2 FQNEAQ. CDR3 length: 16 residues. V dropped 2 bases and J dropped 3; count of bases not matched to a gene: 7. CDR3 protein: CASSLWASGSRYEQYF. As DNA, the CDR3 is TGTGCCAGCAGCTTATGGGCTAGCGGGAGTCGCTACGAGCAGTACTTC.

The V gene is TRBV5-4, the J gene TRBJ2-5; weak D call: TRBD2 (5 bases). Germline V gives CDR1 SGHNT, CDR2 YYREEE (reference sequence). Deletions cut 2 bases from V and 2 bases from J, with 10 bases between. The CDR3 is 14 residues long. The CDR3 protein is CASSLGAEQETQYF. The CDR3, as DNA: TGTGCCAGCAGCTTAGGAGCGGAGCAAGAGACCCAGTACTTC.